Each of the 29 T cell receptor beta chains below was sequenced from the same sample in a study of blood T cell repertoires in COVID-19. Only in-frame clones appear in the TCRdb table, and some are missing; sequencing was by immunoSEQ multiplex PCR. Here the sample spans a few hundred thousand clones, roughly nine tenths being singletons. The sequenced material came from PBMCs or T cells enriched from blood (not recorded which). The origin of the receptors is a human donor in a cohort exposed to, infected with or recovered from COVID-19 (not recorded which). The donor label of this sample is uncertain.

The CDR3 loop reads CASSRDSIPPYTEAFF. In nucleotides, the CDR3 is TGTGCCAGTAGCAGGGACAGTATACCCCCCTACACTGAAGCTTTCTTT. The chain combines TRBV19 with TRBJ1-1, with 7 bases aligning to TRBD1. The V gene's germline CDR1 is LNHDA and CDR2 SQIVND (reference sequence). The junction had 13 bases not matched to a gene; V was cut back by 6 bases and J by 3 bases. The CDR3 has 16 residues.

The chain joins TRBV6-2 or TRBV6-3 to TRBJ2-5; possibly TRBD1 for D (6 bases). Trimming shortened V by 2 bases and J by 4 bases, and 8 bases separated the two germline ends. Germline V gene sequence: CDR1 MNHEY, CDR2 SVGEGT. The CDR3 is 13 amino acids. CDR3 residues: CASSYQGPETQYF. DNA for the CDR3: TGTGCCAGCAGTTACCAGGGGCCAGAGACCCAGTACTTC.

The chain joins TRBV3-1 (or the pseudogene TRBV3-2) to TRBJ2-2, with D uncertain. CDR1 and CDR2 (germline): LGHDT, YNNKEL (reference sequence). V dropped 7 bases and J dropped 5 bases, with 5 bases sitting between them. There are 11 residues in the CDR3. The CDR3 DNA is TGTGCCAGCACTCGGACCGGGGAGCTGTTTTTT. Translation gives CASTRTGELFF.

The rearrangement joins TRBV9 to TRBJ1-2; a weak D match, TRBD1 (5 bases). CDR1 and CDR2 (germline): SGDLS, YYNGEE. Trimming left V 3 bases short and J 7 bases short, with 13 bases between. The CDR3 spans 13 residues. The CDR3 DNA sequence: TGTGCCAGCAGCGAATCAGGGCTTCGTGGCTACACCTTC. This encodes CASSESGLRGYTF.

The CDR3 here is CASSSQGANTGELFF. The CDR3 DNA follows: TGTGCCAGCAGCTCTCAGGGGGCGAACACCGGGGAGCTGTTTTTT. This chain connects TRBV7-9 to TRBJ2-2; TRBD1 agrees at 7 bases. After removal of 4 bases from V and 0 bases from J, the junction contained 2 bases not matched to a gene. The CDR3 covers 15 residues. In germline, CDR1 is SEHNR, CDR2 FQNEAQ (reference sequence).

V is TRBV24-1 and J is TRBJ2-1; TRBD2 aligns across 9 bases. Germline CDR1 KGHDR, CDR2 SFDVKD. The CDR3 contains 18 residues. The ends lost 4 bases at V and 4 bases at J; junction bases unmatched: 13. CDR3 region: CATSESPSAGGIYNEQFF. CDR3 coding DNA: TGTGCCACCAGTGAATCCCCCTCGGCGGGGGGGATATACAATGAGCAGTTCTTC.

The rearrangement uses TRBV6-2 or TRBV6-3 and TRBJ1-1, with a tentative D call TRBD1 (5 bases). V lost 0 bases, J lost 0 bases, and 14 bases lay in between. The CDR3 is 17 residues long. CDR1 and CDR2 (germline): MNHEY, SVGEGT. The CDR3 nucleotides read TGTGCCAGCAGTTACTCGTTGGCAGGGAAGATGAACACTGAAGCTTTCTTT. This sequence encodes CASSYSLAGKMNTEAFF.

This clone is a singleton in its sample. The chain recombines TRBV4-1 with TRBJ1-5, with D possibly matching TRBD1 (6 bases). The CDR3 contains 15 residues. Between the trimmed V and J ends, which lost 0 bases and 4 bases, there was a span of 10 bases. Germline loops: CDR1 MGHRA, CDR2 YSYEKL. The CDR3 DNA follows: TGCGCCAGCAGCCAAGATGACAGGAGAAATCAGCCCCAGCATTTT. It is translated as CASSQDDRRNQPQHF.

The gene calls are TRBV6-1 and TRBJ2-3; D gene ambiguous. Germline CDR1 reads MNHNS; CDR2 reads SASEGT. CDR3 length: 16 residues. Deletions cut 0 bases from V and 4 bases from J, with 14 bases between. The CDR3 DNA follows: TGTGCCAGCAGTGAAGCCGGTGGATCTGGGCCAGATACGCAGTATTTT. Translation: CASSEAGGSGPDTQYF.

The chain employs TRBV7-2 and TRBJ2-2; 9 bases align to TRBD2. V shed 3 bases and J 6 bases; nucleotides not matched to a gene: 8. The CDR3 length is 16 residues. The germline CDR1 and CDR2 sequences are SGHTA and FQGNSA. The chain's CDR3 is CASSFLSGGGPGELFF. The CDR3 nucleotides are TGTGCCAGCAGCTTCCTTAGCGGGGGAGGCCCCGGGGAGCTGTTTTTT.

The chain is built from TRBV7-2 and TRBJ1-5; a weak D match, TRBD1 (6 bases). Trimming removed 1 base from V and 11 bases from J, with 18 bases in between. The CDR3 runs 15 residues. CDR1 and CDR2 from the germline V gene are SGHTA and FQGNSA. CDR3 in DNA: TGTGCCAGCAGCTTAGTTGGGGGCCGTCTTACAGCCCAGCATTTT. This codes for CASSLVGGRLTAQHF.

The V gene is TRBV27, the J gene TRBJ1-1; D is uncertain. Germline CDR1 is MNHEY and CDR2 is SMNVEV (reference sequence). Trimming took off 5 bases at V and 0 bases at J, with 7 bases between the two ends. The CDR3 consists of 13 residues. CDR3 nucleotides: TGTGCCAGCAGTAATCAGATGAACACTGAAGCTTTCTTT. Translated, it gives CASSNQMNTEAFF.

The V call is TRBV19, the J call TRBJ1-1; TRBD1 agrees at 7 bases. V shed 5 bases and J 0 bases; nucleotides not matched to a gene: 6. The CDR3 runs 15 residues. The germline V gene has CDR1 LNHDA and CDR2 SQIVND (reference sequence). In DNA, the CDR3 is TGTGCCAGTAGTGGAATGGGGACAGTGAACACTGAAGCTTTCTTT. Its protein product is CASSGMGTVNTEAFF.

This chain uses TRBV5-1 with TRBJ2-7, with D maybe TRBD1 (5 bases). Looked up from germline, CDR1 is SGHRS and CDR2 is YFSETQ. V was trimmed by 0 bases and J by 0 bases, leaving 19 bases between them. This CDR3 spans 18 amino acids. DNA of the CDR3: TGCGCCAGCAGCTTGGCCTTTACCCTCCGGACAACCTCCTACGAGCAGTACTTC. Its protein product is CASSLAFTLRTTSYEQYF.

V and J are TRBV5-1 and TRBJ2-7; tentatively, D is TRBD1 (5 bases). This CDR3 spans 15 amino acids. V dropped 1 base and J dropped 2 bases, with 13 bases sitting between them. Germline CDR1 is SGHRS and CDR2 is YFSETQ. The CDR3 DNA reads TGCGCCAGCAGCTTGACAGGTCAGTTCCCCTACGAGCAGTACTTC. Its protein is CASSLTGQFPYEQYF.

The chain carries TRBV10-1 and TRBJ1-2; the D is unclear. Germline CDR1 WNHNN, CDR2 SYGVQD (reference sequence). The germline V and J ends were trimmed by 2 bases and 7 bases, with 11 bases remaining between them. The CDR3 consists of 13 residues. The CDR3 loop reads CASSESRTSGYTF. In nucleotides, the CDR3 is TGCGCCAGCAGTGAGAGTAGAACCTCTGGCTACACCTTC.

V and J are TRBV7-2 and TRBJ2-2, with D maybe TRBD2 (6 bases). Germline loops: CDR1 SGHTA, CDR2 FQGNSA. Trimming left V 5 bases short and J 3 bases short, with 10 bases between. The CDR3 runs to 14 residues. CDR3 in amino acids: CASSRDSHTGELFF. The CDR3 DNA is TGTGCCAGCAGCCGGGACTCCCACACCGGGGAGCTGTTTTTT.

The rearrangement uses TRBV4-1 and TRBJ1-1, with 11 bases that match TRBD1. The CDR3 spans 17 residues. Unmatched junction bases numbered 9, after V lost 1 base and J lost 5 bases. The germline gives CDR1 MGHRA, CDR2 YSYEKL. The CDR3 DNA reads TGCGCCAGCAGCCAAGTGCCGGGACAGGGGGAAGGGACTGAAGCTTTCTTT. Its protein is CASSQVPGQGEGTEAFF.

The V call is TRBV11-2, the J call TRBJ2-1; 7 nucleotides match TRBD2. V gave up 1 base and J gave up 4 bases; unmatched junction bases: 4. The CDR3 has 15 amino acids. Germline V CDR1 and CDR2: SGHAT, FQNNGV. DNA of the CDR3: TGTGCCAGCAGCTTAGCGGGGGGAGTTTACAATGAGCAGTTCTTC. This codes for CASSLAGGVYNEQFF. Drawing the rest from reference TRBV11-2 and TRBJ2-1, the complete variable domain is EAGVAQSPRYKIIEKRQSVAFWCNPISGHATLYWYQQILGQGPKLLIQFQNNGVVDDSQLPKDRFSAERLKGVDSTLKIQPAKLEDSAVYLCASSLAGGVYNEQFFGPGTRLTVL.

The rearrangement joins TRBV4-2 to TRBJ1-3; D uncertain. The V end was cut by 5 bases, the J end by 4 bases, with 18 bases between. The CDR3 is 16 residues long. Per germline, CDR1 LGHNA and CDR2 YNFKEQ. In DNA, the CDR3 is TGTGCCAGCAGCGCGGGCGACATTCCGGGAGGAAACACCATATATTTT. It yields the protein CASSAGDIPGGNTIYF.

J is TRBJ1-2 and V is TRBV7-2; 9 nucleotides agree with TRBD1. Trimming removed 6 bases from V and 1 base from J; junction bases left unmatched: 9. CDR3 length: 16 residues. Germline V gene lookup returns CDR1 SGHTA and CDR2 FQGNSA. The CDR3 region is CASSYPGTGLNYGYTF. The CDR3 DNA reads as TGTGCCAGCAGTTACCCCGGGACAGGGCTTAACTATGGCTACACCTTC. Drawing the rest from reference TRBV7-2 and TRBJ1-2, the complete variable domain is GAGVSQSPSNKVTEKGKDVELRCDPISGHTALYWYRQSLGQGLEFLIYFQGNSAPDKSGLPSDRFSAERTGGSVSTLTIQRTQQEDSAVYLCASSYPGTGLNYGYTFGSGTRLTVV.

The rearrangement links TRBV2 to TRBJ1-1; possible D gene TRBD1, 5 bases. The CDR3 covers 14 residues. CDR1 and CDR2 (germline): SNHLY, FYNNEI. V was pared by 4 bases and J by 1 base, with 10 bases between. The CDR3 is CASSVGDENTEAFF. The DNA for the CDR3 is TGTGCCAGCAGTGTAGGGGATGAGAACACTGAAGCTTTCTTT.

The chain couples TRBV6-6 to TRBJ1-4; D unresolved. The CDR3 length is 15 residues. V lost 6 bases and J lost 8, with 19 bases in between. CDR1 and CDR2 (germline): MNHNY, SVGAGI (reference sequence). The CDR3 coding sequence is TGTGCCAGCAGCTACCCACCGGACGGAGGGGAAAAACTGTTTTTT. Encoded protein: CASSYPPDGGEKLFF.

The chain employs TRBV7-9 and TRBJ2-7, with D unresolved. There are 13 residues in the CDR3. Trimming removed 2 bases at V and 4 bases at J, with 9 bases between. In germline, CDR1 is SEHNR, CDR2 FQNEAQ (reference sequence). The CDR3 sequence is CASSLSPGYEQYF. The CDR3 bases are TGTGCCAGCAGCTTATCCCCCGGGTACGAGCAGTACTTC. Full variable domain (remainder filled in from reference TRBV7-9 and TRBJ2-7): DTGVSQNPRHKITKRGQNVTFRCDPISEHNRLYWYRQTLGQGPEFLTYFQNEAQLEKSRLLSDRFSAERPKGSFSTLEIQRTEQGDSAMYLCASSLSPGYEQYFGPGTRLTVT.

The V and J genes are TRBV11-2 and TRBJ2-3, with 13 bases that match TRBD2. With V trimmed by 6 bases and J by 6 bases, 6 bases remained unmatched. CDR3 length equals 15 residues. The germline V gene encodes CDR1 SGHAT and CDR2 FQNNGV. CDR3 region: CASRRGLAGADTQYF. Written as DNA, the CDR3 is TGTGCCAGCAGGCGCGGACTAGCGGGGGCGGATACGCAGTATTTT.

The gene calls are TRBV25-1 and TRBJ1-2; D is unclear. This CDR3 has 13 amino acids. V was clipped by 7 bases and J by 4 bases, with 13 bases between them. CDR1 and CDR2 (germline): MGHDK, SYGVNS. In DNA, the CDR3 is TGTGCCAGCAACTCAGCGGGGAGCTATGGCTACACCTTC. Amino acids: CASNSAGSYGYTF.

The chain carries TRBV7-9 and TRBJ1-4; a weak D match, TRBD1 (5 bases). V lost 6 bases and J 7 bases, leaving 12 bases between the germline ends. In germline, CDR1 is SEHNR, CDR2 FQNEAQ (reference sequence). This CDR3 contains 13 residues. CDR3: CASRGGLLEKLFF. The CDR3 nucleotides read TGTGCCAGCAGGGGGGGACTCCTTGAAAAACTGTTTTTT.

This chain uses TRBV18 with TRBJ1-2; D uncertain. CDR1 is KGHSH and CDR2 is LQKENI in the germline V gene. Trimming stripped 6 bases from V and 4 bases from J, with 9 bases between. This CDR3 has 12 residues. The CDR3 is CASSLTRYGYTF. CDR3 nucleotides: TGTGCCAGCTCCTTGACACGCTATGGCTACACCTTC. Full variable domain (missing parts from reference TRBV18 and TRBJ1-2): NAGVMQNPRHLVRRRGQEARLRCSPMKGHSHVYWYRQLPEEGLKFMVYLQKENIIDESGMPKERFSAEFPKEGPSILRIQQVVRGDSAAYFCASSLTRYGYTFGSGTRLTVV.

The chain has TRBV24-1 and TRBJ2-3, with 8 bases matching TRBD1. Germline CDR1 reads KGHDR; CDR2 reads SFDVKD. The CDR3 has 17 amino acids. After removal of 5 bases from V and 1 base from J, the junction contained 10 bases not matched to a gene. CDR3 protein: CATSGNPGTGGTDTQYF. The CDR3 nucleotides read TGTGCCACCAGTGGAAATCCCGGGACAGGTGGCACAGATACGCAGTATTTT.